The 31 T cell receptor beta chains reported below all come from one sample, sequenced in a study of T cells in Graves' hyperthyroidism and ophthalmopathy. TCR beta CDR3 regions were amplified from RNA. The HTBI set primed first-round TCR CDR3 RT-PCR. One entry per CDR3 protein results from TCRdb running MiXCR on the multiplex PCR reads. The sample has about 600,000 distinct CDR3 sequences; 15% to 20% are singletons. The sequenced sample consisted of blood. These receptors all come from a woman in her thirties or forties with Graves' ophthalmopathy.

Details on this clonotype: A much larger clone lies one base from this, so it may be a read error. The chain combines TRBV12-3 or TRBV12-4 with TRBJ2-5, with 9 bases that match TRBD2. Unmatched junction bases numbered 8, after V lost 7 bases and J lost 2 bases. The CDR3 loop spans 15 amino acids. CDR3 nucleotides: TGTGCCAGCACCCCTAATAGCGGGGGTCAAGAGACCCAGTACTTC. As protein: CASTPNSGGQETQYF.

This clonotype was recorded only once. J is TRBJ1-3 and V is TRBV10-3; D ambiguous. The CDR3 has 13 amino acids. The ends were cut back, 3 bases at V and 2 bases at J, with 5 bases in the middle. The germline gives CDR1 ENHRY, CDR2 SYGVKD. The CDR3 spells CAISETTGNTIYF. CDR3 in DNA: TGTGCCATCAGTGAAACAACTGGAAACACCATATATTTT.

This clonotype was observed many times. The chain has TRBV28 and TRBJ2-5; D might be TRBD2 (6 bases). CDR1 is MDHEN, CDR2 SYDVKM, per germline. The CDR3 totals 16 residues. The ends were cut back, 6 bases at V and 5 bases at J, with 22 bases in the middle. The CDR3: CASSHFVGDAGETQYF. CDR3 in DNA: TGTGCCAGCAGCCACTTCGTGGGGGACGCGGGGGAGACCCAGTACTTC.

The CDR3 protein is CASSPASGENEQFF. As DNA, the CDR3 is TGTGCCAGCAGCCCCGCCAGCGGGGAGAATGAGCAGTTCTTC. The chain couples TRBV12-3 or TRBV12-4 to TRBJ2-1; 7 bases are a match to TRBD2. The J segment lost 7 bases and the V segment lost 6 bases, leaving 9 bases of the junction unmatched. The CDR3 loop spans 14 amino acids.

This sequence joins TRBV20-1 and TRBJ1-5; D is unclear. V lost 0 bases, J lost 6 bases, and 6 bases lay in between. Germline lookup yields CDR1 DFQATT and CDR2 SNEGSKA (reference sequence). The CDR3 has 12 amino acids. The DNA of the CDR3 is TGCAGTGCTAGAGATGTCGGTCAGCCCCAGCATTTT. Translated: CSARDVGQPQHF.

This clonotype was seen many times. The gene calls are TRBV19 and TRBJ1-1; D unclear. Looked up from germline, CDR1 is LNHDA and CDR2 is SQIVND (reference sequence). Trimming removed 4 bases at V and 0 bases at J, with 9 bases between. The CDR3 consists of 14 residues. CDR3 residues: CASSTFGMNTEAFF. As DNA, the CDR3 is TGTGCCAGTAGTACATTCGGGATGAACACTGAAGCTTTCTTT.

About this clonotype itself: This CDR3 is missing its conserved last phenylalanine or tryptophan, likely due to a read error. The chain links TRBV6-2 or TRBV6-3 to TRBJ1-2, with 9 bases that match TRBD1. Trimming removed 6 bases from V and 0 bases from J; junction bases left unmatched: 5. The CDR3 totals 15 residues. Germline-derived CDR1 and CDR2 are MNHEY and SVGEGT. The CDR3 sequence: CASRPGQGANYGYTL. The CDR3 DNA is TGTGCCAGCAGACCGGGACAGGGTGCTAACTATGGCTACACCCTC.

The CDR3 DNA sequence: TGTGCCAGCAGCCAGACAGGGCTCTCTGGAAACACCATATATTTT. Amino acid sequence: CASSQTGLSGNTIYF. The chain is built from TRBV28 and TRBJ1-3; 7 positions agree with TRBD1. Germline V gene data show CDR1 as MDHEN and CDR2 as SYDVKM. V was clipped by 6 bases and J by 0 bases; unmatched bases: 5. This CDR3 spans 15 amino acids.

This clonotype was found many times. The chain employs TRBV10-2 and TRBJ2-7; 8 nucleotides agree with TRBD2. J gave up 2 bases and V 6 bases, and 6 bases lay outside the gene matches. The CDR3 runs 14 residues. The germline V gene encodes CDR1 WSHSY and CDR2 SAAADI. The CDR3 is CASRSPGLAYEQYF. The CDR3 DNA reads as TGCGCCAGCAGGTCACCGGGACTAGCCTACGAGCAGTACTTC.

This clonotype was observed many times. V and J are TRBV4-1 and TRBJ1-2; 9 nucleotides align to TRBD1. This CDR3 has 16 amino acids. V shed 4 bases and J 4 bases; nucleotides not matched to a gene: 10. The germline CDR1 and CDR2 sequences are MGHRA and YSYEKL. CDR3 residues: CASSLGTGPQSYGYTF. The DNA for the CDR3 is TGCGCCAGCAGCCTTGGGACAGGGCCCCAGTCCTATGGCTACACCTTC.

This sequence joins TRBV6-1 and TRBJ2-1; TRBD1 aligns across 8 bases. Germline-derived CDR1 and CDR2 are MNHNS and SASEGT. The CDR3 has 15 amino acids. Losses at the gene ends were 6 bases for V and 3 bases for J; bases not matched to a gene: 7. The CDR3 loop reads CASSTTGGGYNEQFF. For the CDR3, the DNA is TGTGCCAGCAGCACAACAGGGGGTGGCTACAATGAGCAGTTCTTC.

The sample holds a few counts of this clonotype. The chain employs TRBV13 and TRBJ2-4, with D unresolved. Trimming pared 1 base from V and 4 bases from J, leaving 11 bases between. This CDR3 comprises 15 residues. Looked up from germline, CDR1 is PRHDT and CDR2 is FYEKMQ (reference sequence). In nucleotides, the CDR3 is TGTGCCAGCAGCTTAGTAGGGTTGGGTAAAAACATTCAGTACTTC. This codes for CASSLVGLGKNIQYF. Complete variable domain (other parts from reference TRBV13 and TRBJ2-4): AAGVIQSPRHLIKEKRETATLKCYPIPRHDTVYWYQQGPGQDPQFLISFYEKMQSDKGSIPDRFSAQQFSDYHSELNMSSLELGDSALYFCASSLVGLGKNIQYFGAGTRLSVL.

There are many counts of this clonotype. The chain employs TRBV2 and TRBJ1-5; D not resolved. V shed 4 bases and J shed 6 bases, with 10 bases lying between them. Germline V gene sequence: CDR1 SNHLY, CDR2 FYNNEI. The CDR3 sequence is 13 residues long. The CDR3 sequence: CASSGFKGQPQHF. The CDR3, as DNA: TGTGCCAGCAGTGGATTTAAAGGTCAGCCCCAGCATTTT.

A few counts support this clonotype. The rearrangement joins TRBV14 to TRBJ1-6; 8 bases align to TRBD1. V dropped 4 bases and J dropped 4; count of bases not matched to a gene: 3. Germline values: CDR1 SGHDN, CDR2 FVKESK. The CDR3 totals 15 residues. As DNA, the CDR3 is TGTGCCAGCAGCCCACAGGGGGGTTATAATTCACCCCTCCACTTT. Protein: CASSPQGGYNSPLHF.

The chain couples TRBV2 to TRBJ1-2; 7 bases map to TRBD1. Germline CDR1 is SNHLY and CDR2 is FYNNEI. CDR3 length: 13 residues. The V gene end was trimmed by 7 bases and the J gene end by 6 bases; junction bases not matched to a gene: 8. CDR3 residues: CASTKQGLDGYTF. The DNA for the CDR3 is TGTGCCAGCACTAAACAGGGGTTGGATGGCTACACCTTC. Full variable domain (rest looked up from reference TRBV2 and TRBJ1-2): EPEVTQTPSHQVTQMGQEVILRCVPISNHLYFYWYRQILGQKVEFLVSFYNNEISEKSEIFDDQFSVERPDGSNFTLKIRSTKLEDSAMYFCASTKQGLDGYTFGSGTRLTVV.

This clonotype came up a few times. The rearrangement links TRBV30 to TRBJ2-2; tentatively, D is TRBD1 (6 bases). V lost 6 bases and J 2 bases, leaving 25 bases between the germline ends. The length of the CDR3 is 18 residues. CDR1 is GTSNPN and CDR2 is SVGIG in the germline V gene (reference sequence). The CDR3 DNA sequence: TGTGCCTGTCTTCCAGGGGCAGGGGCGATGGACAACACCGGGGAGCTGTTTTTT. Its translation is CACLPGAGAMDNTGELFF.

This clonotype was seen ten or more times. This sequence joins TRBV20-1 and TRBJ2-1, with TRBD2 identical over 8 bases. J lost 8 bases, V lost 4 bases, and 13 bases had no gene match. CDR1 is DFQATT, CDR2 SNEGSKA, per germline (reference sequence). The CDR3 is 15 residues long. This CDR3 is CSAMRPGLEGHEQFF. The CDR3 region has the DNA TGCAGTGCTATGAGGCCGGGACTAGAGGGACATGAGCAGTTCTTC.

This clonotype was recorded many times. The V gene is TRBV5-1, the J gene TRBJ2-3; no firm D call. Germline V gene data show CDR1 as SGHRS and CDR2 as YFSETQ. V gave up 5 bases and J gave up 2 bases, with 9 bases separating them. The CDR3 runs 13 residues. This CDR3 is CASSSGYTDTQYF. The CDR3, as DNA: TGCGCCAGCAGTTCGGGTTACACAGATACGCAGTATTTT.

This clonotype was seen ten or more times. This chain links TRBV2 with TRBJ1-1, with D unclear. The length of the CDR3 is 13 residues. Per germline, CDR1 SNHLY and CDR2 FYNNEI. V was pared by 4 bases and J by 1 base, with 7 bases between. The CDR3 reads CASSALGNTEAFF. The CDR3 DNA reads TGTGCCAGCAGTGCCTTAGGGAACACTGAAGCTTTCTTT.

The rearrangement joins TRBV20-1 to TRBJ2-3; D is unclear. Germline V gives CDR1 DFQATT, CDR2 SNEGSKA (reference sequence). V was clipped by 5 bases and J by 3 bases, with 12 bases between them. The CDR3 spans 13 residues. CDR3 loop: CSAFQRVTDTQYF. The CDR3 nucleotides read TGCAGTGCTTTTCAGAGAGTTACAGATACGCAGTATTTT.

V is TRBV4-1 and J is TRBJ1-1; the D is unclear. The CDR3 extends over 14 amino acids. V gave up 0 bases and J gave up 9 bases, with 14 bases separating them. In germline, CDR1 is MGHRA, CDR2 YSYEKL. The CDR3 spells CASSQDEWVVKAFF. Written as DNA, the CDR3 is TGCGCCAGCAGCCAAGACGAGTGGGTCGTGAAAGCTTTCTTT.

J is TRBJ1-5 and V is TRBV4-2; D is possibly TRBD1 (5 bases). This CDR3 has 16 amino acids. Trimming removed 0 bases from V and 3 bases from J, with 12 bases in between. The V gene's germline CDR1 is LGHNA and CDR2 YNFKEQ. The CDR3 region is CASSQDMGEHNQPQHF. Written as DNA, the CDR3 is TGTGCCAGCAGCCAAGATATGGGGGAGCACAATCAGCCCCAGCATTTT.

This clonotype was recorded many times. The V gene is TRBV3-1, the J gene TRBJ1-1, with D possibly TRBD1 on 5 matching bases. In germline, CDR1 is LGHDT, CDR2 YNNKEL (reference sequence). The germline V and J ends were trimmed by 0 bases and 7 bases, with 15 bases remaining between them. CDR3 length: 15 amino acids. The CDR3 is CASSQDQAGRIEAFF. Written as DNA, the CDR3 is TGTGCCAGCAGCCAAGATCAGGCAGGGAGGATTGAAGCTTTCTTT.

This clonotype showed up many times. The chain is built from TRBV7-2 and TRBJ2-7; 9 bases line up with TRBD2. The J segment lost 3 bases and the V segment lost 4 bases, leaving 4 bases of the junction unmatched. The germline V gene encodes CDR1 SGHTA and CDR2 FQGNSA. This CDR3 spans 14 amino acids. The CDR3 region is CASSSGSGSYEQYF. Written as DNA, the CDR3 is TGTGCCAGCAGCTCTGGTAGCGGGAGCTACGAGCAGTACTTC.

This clonotype was seen at least ten times. The chain employs TRBV2 and TRBJ2-1, with a possible D match to TRBD2 (7 bases). CDR1 is SNHLY, CDR2 FYNNEI, per germline. The CDR3 runs to 14 residues. The V end lost 5 bases, the J end lost 6 bases, and 14 bases lay between the germline ends. The CDR3 DNA is TGTGCCAGCAGTAGCGGGACAACGGTCAATGAGCAGTTCTTC. Translation gives CASSSGTTVNEQFF. The variable domain in full, completed from reference TRBV2 and TRBJ2-1, reads EPEVTQTPSHQVTQMGQEVILRCVPISNHLYFYWYRQILGQKVEFLVSFYNNEISEKSEIFDDQFSVERPDGSNFTLKIRSTKLEDSAMYFCASSSGTTVNEQFFGPGTRLTVL.

This clonotype appeared many times. The rearrangement joins TRBV5-1 to TRBJ2-3; no reliable D call. Germline V lookup: CDR1 SGHRS, CDR2 YFSETQ. V lost 4 bases and J lost 5, with 17 bases in between. The CDR3 extends over 15 amino acids. In DNA, the CDR3 is TGCGCCAGCAGCATTGGCCCCACGTCACAAGATACGCAGTATTTT. Protein product: CASSIGPTSQDTQYF.

This clonotype was detected many times. V usage is TRBV9 and J usage is TRBJ2-1; perhaps TRBD2 as D (6 bases). Trimming took 0 bases from V and 2 from J, leaving 12 bases between them. The germline V gene encodes CDR1 SGDLS and CDR2 YYNGEE. The length of the CDR3 is 16 residues. DNA of the CDR3: TGTGCCAGCAGCGTAGACGGTCTAGCGCCCTACAATGAGCAGTTCTTC. This codes for CASSVDGLAPYNEQFF.

As concerns this clonotype: One junction end does not reproduce the germline sequence, and a read error may be involved. The genes are TRBV3-1 and TRBJ2-2; D is possibly TRBD1 or TRBD2 (6 bases each). The CDR3 runs 16 residues. Germline lookup yields CDR1 LGHDT and CDR2 YNNKEL (reference sequence). The CDR3 region is CASSPRGGGHTGGLFF. The CDR3 DNA sequence: TGTGCCAGCAGCCCGCGCGGTGGGGGGCATACCGGGGGGCTGTTTTTT.

The J gene is TRBJ2-5, the V gene TRBV5-4; 13 bases are shared with TRBD2. With 0 bases clipped from V and 12 bases from J, the junction kept 8 bases outside the gene matches. This CDR3 spans 15 amino acids. Germline V gives CDR1 SGHNT, CDR2 YYREEE (reference sequence). In nucleotides, the CDR3 is TGTGCCAGCAGCTTGGGCGGGACTAGCGGGGAGGCAAAGTACTTC. Translating it yields CASSLGGTSGEAKYF.

This clonotype was seen a few times. The V gene is TRBV30, the J gene TRBJ1-3; D not resolved. In germline, CDR1 is GTSNPN, CDR2 SVGIG (reference sequence). The V end lost 0 bases, the J end lost 6 bases, and 12 bases lay between the germline ends. The CDR3 is 14 residues long. The CDR3 DNA reads as TGTGCCTGGAGTGTTGAGGGTAACGAAAACACCATATATTTT. Its translation is CAWSVEGNENTIYF.

The chain joins TRBV5-1 to TRBJ1-1; D is possibly TRBD1 (5 bases). Germline V lookup: CDR1 SGHRS, CDR2 YFSETQ. The V and J ends lost 0 bases and 1 base respectively, with 13 bases between them. This CDR3 comprises 16 residues. CDR3 nucleotides: TGCGCCAGCAGCTTGGGTGTGGGGGGGACGAACACTGAAGCTTTCTTT. Its translation is CASSLGVGGTNTEAFF.